This T cell receptor (beta chain) was identified in a study of Graves' ophthalmopathy and Graves' hyperthyroidism. The study, taken as a whole, reports: A model of 13 signatures distinguished ophthalmopathy from stable hyperthyroidism at approximately 90% sensitivity and 65% to 84% specificity.

Germline V gene data show CDR1 as DFQATT and CDR2 as SNEGSKA (reference sequence). The trim removed 6 bases at V and 4 bases at J, leaving 9 bases unmatched. The CDR3 has 14 amino acids. Beta-chain TCR CDR3 regions were amplified from RNA transcripts. The first-round RT-PCR employed HTBI primers together with the Qiagen OneStep RT-PCR kit. A multiplex PCR was then performed as the second round. TCRdb re-called the multiplex PCR reads through MiXCR, storing one row per CDR3 protein. The table records under 400,000 distinct CDR3 sequences, about 17% of them present only once. This clonotype was seen many times. Its matching antigen is unknown.

The chain is built from TRBV20-1 and TRBJ1-2; 9 positions agree with TRBD1. The clonotype comes from an adult man with Graves' ophthalmopathy. The material sequenced was peripheral blood. CDR3 sequence (DNA): TGCAGTGCGCCCAAGGGGACAGGGACCTATGGCTACACCTTC. Translating gives CSAPKGTGTYGYTF.